This T cell receptor (beta chain) came from a study of CXCR3-negative and CXCR3-positive naive CD8 T cells. Regarding this clonotype: Its target is not known.

Study-wide results and caveats: Memory CD8+ cells had much lower diversity, and both naive subsets had comparably high diversity. The TRBV-TRBJ usage of naive CXCR3-negative and CXCR3-positive cells was similar, but that of memory cells differed. No difference in surface CD5 was seen between naive subsets, and TCR strength was inferred from TRB CDR3 properties.

Libraries were UMI-labeled 5' RACE TRB cDNA. TCRdb reanalyzed the 5' RACE reads and collapses them to one entry per CDR3 protein, without DNA. The listing contains approximately 41,000 distinct CDR3 sequences. The CDR3 has 16 amino acids. Germline CDR1 is SGHVS and CDR2 is FQNEAQ. The clonotype originates from a human donor in good health. Some clones in this sample may be carry-over from other donors' samples. The chain combines TRBV7-8 with TRBJ2-3; TCRdb calls TRBD2, which cannot be checked without DNA. The specimen was memory CD8+ T cells from blood. CDR3 loop: CASSTRTSGGSDTQYF.